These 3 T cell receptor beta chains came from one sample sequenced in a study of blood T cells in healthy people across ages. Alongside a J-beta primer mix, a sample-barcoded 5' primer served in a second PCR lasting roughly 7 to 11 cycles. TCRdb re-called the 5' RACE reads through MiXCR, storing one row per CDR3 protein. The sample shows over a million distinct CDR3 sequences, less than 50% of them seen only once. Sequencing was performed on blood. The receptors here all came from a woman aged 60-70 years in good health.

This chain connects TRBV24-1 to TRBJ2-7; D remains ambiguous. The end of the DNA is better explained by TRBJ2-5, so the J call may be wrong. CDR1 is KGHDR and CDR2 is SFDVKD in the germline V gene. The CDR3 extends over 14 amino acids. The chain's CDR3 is CATSDPLHQETQYF. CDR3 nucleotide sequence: TGTGCCACCAGTGATCCTCTCCATCAAGAGACCCAGTACTTC.

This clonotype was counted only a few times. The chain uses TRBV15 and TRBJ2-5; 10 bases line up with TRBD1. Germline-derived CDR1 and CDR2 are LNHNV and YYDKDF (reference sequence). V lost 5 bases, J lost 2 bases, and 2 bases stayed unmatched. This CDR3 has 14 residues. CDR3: CATSPGQGQETQYF. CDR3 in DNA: TGTGCCACCAGCCCGGGACAGGGGCAAGAGACCCAGTACTTC.

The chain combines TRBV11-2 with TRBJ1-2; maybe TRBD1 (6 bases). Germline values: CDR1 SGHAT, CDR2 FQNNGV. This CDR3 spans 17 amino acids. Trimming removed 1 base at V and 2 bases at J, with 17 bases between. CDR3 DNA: TGTGCCAGCAGCTTAGGAGGACAGATTAAGTGGAACTATGGCTACACCTTC. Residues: CASSLGGQIKWNYGYTF.